Described below is a single T cell receptor (beta chain) sequence and its context. Repertoires were generated with immunoSEQ multiplex PCR, while TCRdb's copy carries only in-frame clones and drops some. Among about 220,000 clones listed, 65% to 90% were seen once. The CDR3 extends over 15 amino acids. Per germline, CDR1 SGDLS and CDR2 YYNGEE. Trimming took 2 bases from V and 4 from J, leaving 12 bases between them. The data were obtained in a study of blood T cell repertoires in COVID-19. Seattle participants joined during active infection and were tracked over time. The origin of this receptor is a woman between 65 and 79 years old with COVID-19, enrolled during active disease. Sequencing was performed on peripheral blood. V and J are TRBV9 and TRBJ2-2, with a weak D call TRBD2 (6 bases). The chain's CDR3 is CASSVSGSPTGELFF. The CDR3 nucleotides are TGTGCCAGCAGCGTTAGCGGTAGTCCCACCGGGGAGCTGTTTTTT.